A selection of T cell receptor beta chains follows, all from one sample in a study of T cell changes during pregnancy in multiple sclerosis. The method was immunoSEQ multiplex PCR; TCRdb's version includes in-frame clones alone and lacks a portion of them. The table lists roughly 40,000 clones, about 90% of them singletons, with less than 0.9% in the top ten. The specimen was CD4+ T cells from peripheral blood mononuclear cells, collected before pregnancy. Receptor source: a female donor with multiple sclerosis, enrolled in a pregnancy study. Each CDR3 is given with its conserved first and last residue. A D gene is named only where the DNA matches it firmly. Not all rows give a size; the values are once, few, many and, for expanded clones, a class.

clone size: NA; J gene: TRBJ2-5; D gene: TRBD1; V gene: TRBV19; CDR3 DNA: TGTGCCAGTAGTAGACAGGGGGCGAGGGAGACCCAGTACTTC; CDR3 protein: CASSRQGARETQYF
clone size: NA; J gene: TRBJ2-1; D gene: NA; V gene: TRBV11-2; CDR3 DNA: TGTGCCAGCAGCTCCTTATTGAGCTCCTACAATGAGCAGTTCTTC; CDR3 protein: CASSSLLSSYNEQFF
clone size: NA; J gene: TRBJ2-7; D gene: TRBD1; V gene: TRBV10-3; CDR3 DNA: TGTGCCATCAGTGAGTCGATTAATCCGGGACAGGGGGGGAACGAGCAGTACTTC; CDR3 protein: CAISESINPGQGGNEQYF
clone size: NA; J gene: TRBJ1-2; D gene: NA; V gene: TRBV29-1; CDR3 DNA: TGCAGCGCCGCCACGTTGAGGGATGGCTACACCTTC; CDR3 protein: CSAATLRDGYTF
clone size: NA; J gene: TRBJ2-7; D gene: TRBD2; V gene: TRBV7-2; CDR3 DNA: TGTGCCAGCAGCTTAGGCTTCCGGGAGGGCCGCTACGAGCAGTACTTC; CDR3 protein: CASSLGFREGRYEQYF
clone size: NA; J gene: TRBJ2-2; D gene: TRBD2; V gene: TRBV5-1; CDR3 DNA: TGCGCCAGCAGCTTGACTCCGCGGGCGGGAGGAAGTTGGACGAACACCGGGGAGCTGTTTTTT; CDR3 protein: CASSLTPRAGGSWTNTGELFF
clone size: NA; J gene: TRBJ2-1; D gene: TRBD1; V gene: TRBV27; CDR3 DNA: TGTGCCAGCAGTTCGGGGACAGGGGGGACTCCCAACTACAATGAGCAGTTCTTC; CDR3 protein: CASSSGTGGTPNYNEQFF
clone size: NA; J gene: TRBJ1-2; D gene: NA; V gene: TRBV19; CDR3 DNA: TGTGCCAGCATGACAACGGCCCAGTATGGCTACACCTTC; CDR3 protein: CASMTTAQYGYTF
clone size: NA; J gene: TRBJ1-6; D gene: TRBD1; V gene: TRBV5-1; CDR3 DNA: TGCGCCAGCAGCTTGGCCGGTGCAGGGGGAAATTCACCCCTCCACTTT; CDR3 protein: CASSLAGAGGNSPLHF
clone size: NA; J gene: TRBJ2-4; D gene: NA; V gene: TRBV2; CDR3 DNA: TGTGCCAGCAGTGAAACTCTAGCCAAAAACATTCAGTACTTC; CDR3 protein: CASSETLAKNIQYF
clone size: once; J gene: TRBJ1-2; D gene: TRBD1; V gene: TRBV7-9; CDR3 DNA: TGTGCCAGCACTCCGGGACAGGGGACGAACGGCTACACCTTC; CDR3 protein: CASTPGQGTNGYTF
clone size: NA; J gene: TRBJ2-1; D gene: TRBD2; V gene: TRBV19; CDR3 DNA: TGTGCCAGTAGTATTCTAGCGGGAGGAAGGGTCAGTGAGCAGTTCTTC; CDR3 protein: CASSILAGGRVSEQFF
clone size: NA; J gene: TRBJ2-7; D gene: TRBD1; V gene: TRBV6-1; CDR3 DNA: TGTGCCAGCAGTGCAACAACAGGGGGTGGAGGCTACGAGCAGTACTTC; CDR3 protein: CASSATTGGGGYEQYF
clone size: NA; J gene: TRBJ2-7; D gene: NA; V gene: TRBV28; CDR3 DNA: TGTGCCAGCAAGCCAGGGACAACATCCTACGAGCAGTACTTC; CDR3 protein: CASKPGTTSYEQYF
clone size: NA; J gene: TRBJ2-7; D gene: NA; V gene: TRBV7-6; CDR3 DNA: TGTGCCAGCAGCTCGGCGCGGGCCCCCTACGAGCAGTACTTC; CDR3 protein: CASSSARAPYEQYF
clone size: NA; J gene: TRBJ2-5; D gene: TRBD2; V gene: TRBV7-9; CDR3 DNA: TGTGCCAGCAGCTCGGGGACTAGCGGGAGGGCCGGGGGTGAGACCCAGTACTTC; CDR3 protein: CASSSGTSGRAGGETQYF
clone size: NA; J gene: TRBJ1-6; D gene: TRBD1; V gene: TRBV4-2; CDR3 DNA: TGTGCCAGCAGCCAAGGAACAGGGGCTCAGAATTCACCCCTCCACTTT; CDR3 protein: CASSQGTGAQNSPLHF
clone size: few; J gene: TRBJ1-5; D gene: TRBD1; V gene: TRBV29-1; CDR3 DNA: TGCAGCGCCCGGACAGGGGGGGGTAGCAATCAGCCCCAGCATTTT; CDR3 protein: CSARTGGGSNQPQHF
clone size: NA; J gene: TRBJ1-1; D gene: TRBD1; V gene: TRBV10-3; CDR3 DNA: TGTGCCATCAGTGAGTTCTCAGGGGGCGTCTCTGAAGCTTTCTTT; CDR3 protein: CAISEFSGGVSEAFF
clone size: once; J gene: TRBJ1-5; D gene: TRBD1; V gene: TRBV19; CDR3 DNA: TGTGCCAGTAGTATAACGGGACAGGAATCGCAGCCCCAGCATTTT; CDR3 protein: CASSITGQESQPQHF
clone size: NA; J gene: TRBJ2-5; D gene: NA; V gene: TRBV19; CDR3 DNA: TGTGCCAGTAGTATAACAGACCAAGAGACCCAGTACTTC; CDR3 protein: CASSITDQETQYF
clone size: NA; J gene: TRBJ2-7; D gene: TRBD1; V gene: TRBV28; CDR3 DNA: TGTGCCAGCAGTCCGACCGGGACAGGGACCTTCACCCCGTACTTC; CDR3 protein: CASSPTGTGTFTPYF
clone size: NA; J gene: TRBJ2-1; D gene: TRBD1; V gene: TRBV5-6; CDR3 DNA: TGTGCCAGCAGCATGGGACAGTACAATGAGCAGTTCTTC; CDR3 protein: CASSMGQYNEQFF
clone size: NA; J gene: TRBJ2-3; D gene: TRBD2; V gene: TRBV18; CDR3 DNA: TGTGCCAGCTCACCAGGGGGACTAGCGGGACCAGATACGCAGTATTTT; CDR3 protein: CASSPGGLAGPDTQYF
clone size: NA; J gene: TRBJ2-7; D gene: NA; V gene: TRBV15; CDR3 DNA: TGTGCCACCAGCAGAGATCCGGGTCCCTACGAGCAGTACTTC; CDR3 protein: CATSRDPGPYEQYF
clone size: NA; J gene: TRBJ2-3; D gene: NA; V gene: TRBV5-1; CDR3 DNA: TGCGCCAGCAGCGAAGGGTATGCGGGGAGCACAGATACGCAGTATTTT; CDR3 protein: CASSEGYAGSTDTQYF
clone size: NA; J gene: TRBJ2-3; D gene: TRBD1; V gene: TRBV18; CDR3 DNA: TGTGCCAGCTCGCCCCGACAGGGTGGCACAGATACGCAGTATTTT; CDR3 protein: CASSPRQGGTDTQYF
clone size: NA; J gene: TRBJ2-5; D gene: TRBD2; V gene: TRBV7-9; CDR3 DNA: TGTGCCAGCAGCCTAAAGCGACTAGCGGGAAGCCAAGAGACCCAGTACTTC; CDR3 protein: CASSLKRLAGSQETQYF
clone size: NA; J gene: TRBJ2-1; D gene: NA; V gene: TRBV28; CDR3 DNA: TGTGCCAGCAGTTTAAGCGCCCGACCCAATGAGCAGTTCTTC; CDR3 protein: CASSLSARPNEQFF
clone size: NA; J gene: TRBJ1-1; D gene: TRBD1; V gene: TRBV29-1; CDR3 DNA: TGCAGCGTAGGACAGGGAAACACTGAAGCTTTCTTT; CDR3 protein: CSVGQGNTEAFF
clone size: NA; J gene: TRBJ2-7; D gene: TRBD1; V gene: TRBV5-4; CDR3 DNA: TGTGCCAGCAGCTGGACAGGGACCGAGCAGTACTTC; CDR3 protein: CASSWTGTEQYF
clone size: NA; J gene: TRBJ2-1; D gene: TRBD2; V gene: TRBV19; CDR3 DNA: TGTGCCAGTAGTATCCCTAGCGGGGCCACCTACAATGAGCAGTTCTTC; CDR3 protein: CASSIPSGATYNEQFF
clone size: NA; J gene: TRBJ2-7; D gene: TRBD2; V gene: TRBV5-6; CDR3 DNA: TGTGCCAGCAGCCCTCTAGGGACTAGCTCTTACGAGCAGTACTTC; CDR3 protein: CASSPLGTSSYEQYF
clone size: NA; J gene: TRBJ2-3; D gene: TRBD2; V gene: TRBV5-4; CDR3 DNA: TGTGCCAGCAGCTTCCCGGGACTACATAACCCAGATACGCAGTATTTT; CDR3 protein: CASSFPGLHNPDTQYF
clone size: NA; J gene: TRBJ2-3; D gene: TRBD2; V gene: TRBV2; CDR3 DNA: TGTGCCAGTGGACTAGCAGGCACAGATACGCAGTATTTT; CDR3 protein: CASGLAGTDTQYF
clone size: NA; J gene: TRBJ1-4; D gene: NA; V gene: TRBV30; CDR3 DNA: TGTGCCTGGAGTCTAAGCAGGGGAAGTAATGAAAAACTGTTTTTT; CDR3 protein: CAWSLSRGSNEKLFF
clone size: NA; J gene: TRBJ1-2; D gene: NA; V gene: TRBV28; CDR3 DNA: TGTGCCAGCAGCGTCCGGGATGGCTACACCTTC; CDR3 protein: CASSVRDGYTF
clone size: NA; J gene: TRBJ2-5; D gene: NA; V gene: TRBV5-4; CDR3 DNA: TGTGCCAGCAGCTTGCGCCCAGGGAAAGAGACCCAGTACTTC; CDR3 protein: CASSLRPGKETQYF
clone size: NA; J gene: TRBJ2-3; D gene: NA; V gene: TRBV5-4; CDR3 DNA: TGTGCCAGCAGCTTGAGACAGCCGAGGACAGATACGCAGTATTTT; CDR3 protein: CASSLRQPRTDTQYF
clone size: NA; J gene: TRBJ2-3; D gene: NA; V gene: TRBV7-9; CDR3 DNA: TGTGCCAGCAGGGTGGGCGGGACCACAGATACGCAGTATTTT; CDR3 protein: CASRVGGTTDTQYF
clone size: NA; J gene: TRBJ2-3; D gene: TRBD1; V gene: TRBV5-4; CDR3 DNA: TGTGCCAGCAGCCCGACTCGACAGGGTATAGCAGATACGCAGTATTTT; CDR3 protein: CASSPTRQGIADTQYF
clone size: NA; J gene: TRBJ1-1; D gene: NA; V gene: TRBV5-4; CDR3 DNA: TGTGCCAGCAGCGATGAGAGGGGGGGGACTGAAGCTTTCTTT; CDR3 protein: CASSDERGGTEAFF
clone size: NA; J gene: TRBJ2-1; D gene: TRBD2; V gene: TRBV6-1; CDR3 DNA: TGTGCCAGCAGTGCCCTTGGGGTAACTAGCGGGGGGGACAATGAGCAGTTCTTC; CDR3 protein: CASSALGVTSGGDNEQFF
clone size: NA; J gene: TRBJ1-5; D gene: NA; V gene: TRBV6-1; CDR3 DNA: TGTGCCAGCAGTTTCGCAGAATCTCAGCAGCCCCAGCATTTT; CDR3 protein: CASSFAESQQPQHF
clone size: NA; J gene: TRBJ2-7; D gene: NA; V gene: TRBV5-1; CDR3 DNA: TGCGCCAGCAGCTTGTCCGCAGGGTCCTCCTACGAGCAGTACTTC; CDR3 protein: CASSLSAGSSYEQYF
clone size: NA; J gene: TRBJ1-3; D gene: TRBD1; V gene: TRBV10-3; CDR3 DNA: TGTGCCATCAGTGAGCCGACAGGGGGCGTCTCTGGAAACACCATATATTTT; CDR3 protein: CAISEPTGGVSGNTIYF
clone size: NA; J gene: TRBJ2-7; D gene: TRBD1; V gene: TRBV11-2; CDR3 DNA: TGTGCCAGCAGCCTGGGACAGGGGGCATGGTACGAGCAGTACTTC; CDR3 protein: CASSLGQGAWYEQYF
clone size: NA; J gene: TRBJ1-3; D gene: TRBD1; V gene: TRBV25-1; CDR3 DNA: TGTGCCAGCAGTGCCCATCGGGGACAGGCAAGCACCATATATTTT; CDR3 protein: CASSAHRGQASTIYF
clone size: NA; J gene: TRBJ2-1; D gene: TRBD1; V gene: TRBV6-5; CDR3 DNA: TGTGCCAGCAGTTACAGGACAGGGGCTTCGGGCAATGAGCAGTTCTTC; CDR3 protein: CASSYRTGASGNEQFF
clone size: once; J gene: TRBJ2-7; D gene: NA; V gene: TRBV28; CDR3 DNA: TGTGCCAGCACCACTTCTTACGAGCAGTACTTC; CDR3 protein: CASTTSYEQYF
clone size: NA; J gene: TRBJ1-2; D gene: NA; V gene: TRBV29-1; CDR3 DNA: TGCAGCGTTGATCGTCCAGGGTTGACCTATGGCTACACCTTC; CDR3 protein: CSVDRPGLTYGYTF
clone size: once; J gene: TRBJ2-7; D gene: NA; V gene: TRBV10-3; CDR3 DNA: TGTGCCATCAGTTCAAACGCCGGGTCTAGCTCCTACGAGCAGTACTTC; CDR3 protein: CAISSNAGSSSYEQYF
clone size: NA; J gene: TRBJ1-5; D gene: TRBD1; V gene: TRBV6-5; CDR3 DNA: TGTGCCAGCAGGGCCGGACAGGGGCATCAGCCCCAGCATTTT; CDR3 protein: CASRAGQGHQPQHF
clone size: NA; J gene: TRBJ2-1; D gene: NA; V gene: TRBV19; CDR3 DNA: TGTGCCAGTAGTATGGGCCAGAACTCCTACAATGAGCAGTTCTTC; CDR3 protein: CASSMGQNSYNEQFF
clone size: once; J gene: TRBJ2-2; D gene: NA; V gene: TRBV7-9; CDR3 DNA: TGTGCCAGCAGCTTATATCTGAACACCGGGGAGCTGTTTTTT; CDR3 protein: CASSLYLNTGELFF
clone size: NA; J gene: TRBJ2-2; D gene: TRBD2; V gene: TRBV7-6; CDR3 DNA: TGTGCCAGCAGGGGCCCGGGGGGGACCGGGGAGCTGTTTTTT; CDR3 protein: CASRGPGGTGELFF
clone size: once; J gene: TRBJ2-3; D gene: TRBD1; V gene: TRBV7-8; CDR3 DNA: TGTGCCAGCAGCCCCGGACAGGGGGATGCAGATACGCAGTATTTT; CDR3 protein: CASSPGQGDADTQYF
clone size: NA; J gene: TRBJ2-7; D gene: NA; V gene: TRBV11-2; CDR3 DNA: TGTGCCAGCAGCTTTCGGGTAATACAGGGCCAACATTACGAGCAGTACTTC; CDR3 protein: CASSFRVIQGQHYEQYF
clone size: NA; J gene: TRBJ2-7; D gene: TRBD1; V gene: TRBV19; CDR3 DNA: TGTGCCAGTAGTGAACCGGGACAGGGCTTCTACGAGCAGTACTTC; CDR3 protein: CASSEPGQGFYEQYF
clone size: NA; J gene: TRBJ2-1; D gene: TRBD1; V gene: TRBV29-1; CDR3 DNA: TGCAGCGTGGGGACAGGGAGCTCCTACAATGAGCAGTTCTTC; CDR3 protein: CSVGTGSSYNEQFF